Below are 15 T cell receptor beta chains sequenced from a single sample in a study of T cell responses to AZD1222 COVID-19 vaccine. Here immunoSEQ multiplex PCR was the method, and the copy in TCRdb shows in-frame clones only, minus some. The repertoire has around 100,000 clones, approximately 91% of them found once; the top ten carry over 1.5%. The sample in question was peripheral blood, obtained on day 0 of AZD1222 vaccination. These receptor sequences come from an adult in good health.

The chain couples TRBV7-3 to TRBJ2-5, with D perhaps assigned TRBD1 or TRBD2 (5 bases each). From germline, CDR1 is SGHTA and CDR2 FQGTGA. This CDR3 is 15 amino acids long. V lost 5 bases, J lost 5 bases, and 18 bases lay in between. For the CDR3, the DNA is TGTGCCAGCAGCCGGGCCGGGACCCCCGGGGAGACCCAGTACTTC. Translated, it gives CASSRAGTPGETQYF.

The chain employs TRBV28 and TRBJ2-2; no clear D. Germline V CDR1 and CDR2: MDHEN, SYDVKM. The V end was cut by 7 bases, the J end by 4 bases, with 4 bases between. This CDR3 is built from 11 residues. In DNA, the CDR3 is TGTGCCAGCACAGCCACCGGGGAGCTGTTTTTT. Its protein is CASTATGELFF.

The chain has TRBV29-1 and TRBJ1-6; TRBD1 matches 9 bases. The CDR3 consists of 17 residues. CDR1 SQVTM and CDR2 ANQGSEA come from the germline V gene. The J segment lost 0 bases and the V segment lost 4 bases, leaving 7 bases of the junction unmatched. The CDR3 DNA reads TGCAGCGTTGTTGGGACAGGGTCGAGCTCCTATAATTCACCCCTCCACTTT. It yields the protein CSVVGTGSSSYNSPLHF.

J is TRBJ2-7 and V is TRBV7-6, with 10 bases matching TRBD2. With V trimmed by 5 bases and J by 2 bases, 15 bases remained unmatched. The CDR3 runs 18 residues. Per the germline V gene, CDR1 is SGHVS and CDR2 is FNYEAQ. The CDR3 nucleotides read TGTGCCAGCAGCCCCCGCCATGGGCTAGCGGGAGAACCCTACGAGCAGTACTTC. As protein: CASSPRHGLAGEPYEQYF. Full variable domain (missing parts from reference TRBV7-6 and TRBJ2-7): GAGVSQSPRYKVTKRGQDVALRCDPISGHVSLYWYRQALGQGPEFLTYFNYEAQQDKSGLPNDRFSAERPEGSISTLTIQRTEQRDSAMYRCASSPRHGLAGEPYEQYFGPGTRLTVT.

This rearrangement joins TRBV27 to TRBJ2-1; 8 bases match TRBD2. This CDR3 spans 15 amino acids. Trimming at V came to 5 bases and at J to 8 bases, leaving 11 bases not matched to a gene. Germline-derived CDR1 and CDR2 are MNHEY and SMNVEV (reference sequence). CDR3 amino acids: CASSLPGLVRHEQFF. CDR3 bases: TGTGCCAGCAGTCTCCCGGGACTAGTCAGACATGAGCAGTTCTTC.

V usage is TRBV7-9 and J usage is TRBJ2-5, with TRBD2 as a possible D gene (6 bases). The germline gives CDR1 SEHNR, CDR2 FQNEAQ (reference sequence). Trimming pared 1 base from V and 2 bases from J, leaving 14 bases between. The CDR3 has 16 amino acids. This CDR3 is CASSLGLAIDQETQYF. The CDR3 region has the DNA TGTGCCAGCAGCTTAGGCCTAGCGATAGATCAAGAGACCCAGTACTTC.

This rearrangement joins TRBV29-1 to TRBJ1-1; tentative D call: TRBD1 (5 bases). The CDR3 is made up of 15 amino acids. The germline V gene encodes CDR1 SQVTM and CDR2 ANQGSEA. V was shortened by 6 bases and J by 0 bases, with 17 bases between the two germline ends. The CDR3 protein is CSVSGGWGMNTEAFF. CDR3 sequence (DNA): TGCAGCGTCAGCGGGGGGTGGGGTATGAACACTGAAGCTTTCTTT.

This chain joins TRBV9 and TRBJ2-2; D call uncertain. CDR3 length equals 14 residues. Deletions cut 2 bases from V and 6 bases from J, with 11 bases between. Germline CDR1 and CDR2: SGDLS and YYNGEE. CDR3 nucleotides: TGTGCCAGCAGCGTCCCGCCCTCGCCCGGGGAGCTGTTTTTT. Protein: CASSVPPSPGELFF.

The gene calls are TRBV6-6 and TRBJ2-5; tentatively, D is TRBD1 (5 bases). This CDR3 is built from 16 residues. Trimming removed 6 bases at V and 2 bases at J, with 19 bases between. The germline V gene has CDR1 MNHNY and CDR2 SVGAGI (reference sequence). CDR3: CASSRPVGLKQETQYF. CDR3 DNA sequence: TGTGCCAGCAGCCGACCTGTGGGGCTCAAACAAGAGACCCAGTACTTC.

This sequence joins TRBV27 and TRBJ1-1, with a tentative D call TRBD1 (6 bases). From germline, CDR1 is MNHEY and CDR2 SMNVEV (reference sequence). Trimming shortened V by 0 bases and J by 0 bases, and 8 bases separated the two germline ends. The CDR3 covers 15 residues. The CDR3 coding sequence is TGTGCCAGCAGTTTATCCGACAGGATGAACACTGAAGCTTTCTTT. Its translation: CASSLSDRMNTEAFF.

The chain's CDR3 is CASSAESPGKHSNQPQHF. The CDR3 DNA sequence: TGTGCCAGCAGTGCCGAATCCCCCGGCAAGCATAGCAATCAGCCCCAGCATTTT. V usage is TRBV28 and J usage is TRBJ1-5, with D unclear. The CDR3 loop spans 18 amino acids. Trimming removed 5 bases from V and 0 bases from J, with 20 bases in between. In germline, CDR1 is MDHEN, CDR2 SYDVKM.

The rearrangement links TRBV5-5 to TRBJ2-7, with D perhaps TRBD1 (5 bases). Trimming pared 4 bases from V and 4 bases from J, leaving 12 bases between. Per the germline V gene, CDR1 is SGHKS and CDR2 is YYEKEE (reference sequence). The CDR3 is made up of 13 amino acids. CDR3 loop: CASSRLGAYEQYF. CDR3 nucleotide sequence: TGTGCCAGCAGCCGTCTTGGGGCGTACGAGCAGTACTTC.

J is TRBJ2-3 and V is TRBV7-8, with D possibly TRBD2 on 6 matching bases. The germline V gene encodes CDR1 SGHVS and CDR2 FQNEAQ. Trimming took 2 bases from V and 0 from J, leaving 9 bases between them. The CDR3 is made up of 15 amino acids. This CDR3 is CASSLMAGSTDTQYF. In DNA form, the CDR3 reads TGTGCCAGCAGCTTAATGGCGGGGAGCACAGATACGCAGTATTTT.

The chain is built from TRBV2 and TRBJ2-3; no firm D call. There are 13 residues in the CDR3. Germline assignment: CDR1 SNHLY and CDR2 FYNNEI. Trimming removed 7 bases at V and 2 bases at J, with 10 bases between. The CDR3 region has the DNA TGTGCCAGCACGCGTGCCCCCACAGATACGCAGTATTTT. Translation gives CASTRAPTDTQYF.

The gene calls are TRBV7-7 and TRBJ2-5, with 9 nucleotides matching TRBD2. The V gene's germline CDR1 is SSHAT and CDR2 FNYEAQ (reference sequence). Trimming took 5 bases from V and 4 from J; bases not matched to a gene: 14. This CDR3 region has 17 residues. CDR3 protein: CASSRGSGRRGRETQYF. CDR3 nucleotides: TGTGCCAGCAGCCGAGGGAGCGGGAGGCGAGGAAGAGAGACCCAGTACTTC.